A single TCR beta chain is shown here with its context. Its target is unknown. These data originate in a study of post-analysis software for immune sequencing data. The wider study: Secondary progressive, relapsing-remitting and progressive-relapsing multiple sclerosis were among the included disease courses.

The germline V and J ends were trimmed by 4 bases and 4 bases, with 12 bases remaining between them. From germline, CDR1 is SGHRS and CDR2 YFSETQ. The CDR3 extends over 13 amino acids. Tagging with unique molecular identifiers was a feature of the TCR beta cDNA libraries. TCRdb passed the PCR reads through MiXCR, listing each CDR3 protein once. The table includes about 680,000 distinct CDR3 sequences, roughly three fifths detected once. Study outcomes and limitations: Four or five TRBV segments, TRBV5-6, TRBV5-1 and TRBV20-1 among them, were found more frequent in patients than controls.

Sequenced input: blood. The sequence derives from a girl between 2 and 10 years old with multiple sclerosis. The rearrangement links TRBV5-1 to TRBJ2-7, with D possibly matching TRBD2 (6 bases). Here the CDR3 reads CASSGGTEYEQYF. In nucleotides, the CDR3 is TGCGCCAGCAGCGGGGGGACGGAGTACGAGCAGTACTTC.